These 11 T cell receptor beta chains were sequenced from one sample in a study of T cells after yellow fever vaccination. TCRdb used MiXCR to reprocess the 5' RACE reads, holding one entry per CDR3 protein. The sample records about 130,000 distinct CDR3 sequences, approximately 9% being singletons. The sample consisted of CD8+ T cells sorted from PBMCs, taken on the day of the yellow fever booster vaccination. The source is a man aged 18 to 29 who received the YFV17D yellow fever vaccine.

This clonotype was recorded a few times. The rearrangement uses TRBV13 and TRBJ2-1; a possible D gene is TRBD2 (6 bases). Trimming took 1 base from V and 5 from J, leaving 15 bases between them. The CDR3 consists of 16 residues. Germline assignment: CDR1 PRHDT and CDR2 FYEKMQ (reference sequence). This chain's CDR3 is CASSLEWLGGDNEQFF. DNA of the CDR3: TGTGCCAGCAGCTTAGAATGGTTGGGAGGAGACAATGAGCAGTTCTTC.

This clonotype was picked up many times. The chain is built from TRBV28 and TRBJ1-2; the D is unclear. With 2 bases removed from V and 6 bases from J, the gap between germline ends came to 16 bases. CDR1 and CDR2 from the germline V gene are MDHEN and SYDVKM. This CDR3 region has 15 residues. The CDR3 is CASSLTRSGSNGYTF. For the CDR3, the DNA is TGTGCCAGCAGTTTAACCAGATCGGGCTCCAATGGCTACACCTTC.

A few counts support this clonotype. V is TRBV25-1 and J is TRBJ1-1; D remains ambiguous. CDR1 is MGHDK and CDR2 is SYGVNS in the germline V gene. Trimming left V 4 bases short and J 5 bases short, with 2 bases between. The CDR3 spans 10 residues. The CDR3 bases are TGTGCCAGCAGTGGGACTGAAGCTTTCTTT. Protein product: CASSGTEAFF.

The chain couples TRBV6-2 or TRBV6-3 to TRBJ2-5; perhaps TRBD1 as D (5 bases). The CDR3 totals 21 residues. V was trimmed by 0 bases and J by 5 bases, leaving 31 bases between them. CDR1 MNHEY and CDR2 SVGEGT come from the germline V gene. CDR3 amino acids: CASSYSIGYDLGLGVGETQYF. The DNA of the CDR3 is TGTGCCAGCAGTTACTCGATCGGATACGACTTGGGGCTAGGGGTCGGGGAGACCCAGTACTTC.

The chain is built from TRBV12-3 or TRBV12-4 and TRBJ1-1, with a weak D call TRBD1 (6 bases). Trimming cost V 3 bases and J 5 bases, with 13 bases left between them. The CDR3 contains 14 residues. The CDR3 loop reads CASSFRGGRTEAFF. CDR3 sequence (DNA): TGTGCCAGCAGTTTCAGGGGCGGAAGGACTGAAGCTTTCTTT.

This chain uses TRBV7-9 with TRBJ2-2; D remains ambiguous. The germline gives CDR1 SEHNR, CDR2 FQNEAQ (reference sequence). V was trimmed by 5 bases and J by 6 bases, leaving 7 bases between them. The CDR3 runs to 12 residues. Here the CDR3 reads CASSPSPGELFF. CDR3 bases: TGTGCCAGCAGCCCATCGCCCGGGGAGCTGTTTTTT.

The chain is built from TRBV27 and TRBJ2-3; 12 bases line up with TRBD2. The ends lost 3 bases at V and 4 bases at J; junction bases unmatched: 8. The length of the CDR3 is 17 residues. The V gene's germline CDR1 is MNHEY and CDR2 SMNVEV (reference sequence). DNA for the CDR3: TGTGCCAGCAGTTTCCGCGCTAGCGGGGGGGGGGCAGATACGCAGTATTTT. It codes for CASSFRASGGGADTQYF.

The table lists this clonotype with a few counts. The chain carries TRBV20-1 and TRBJ2-7; D is possibly TRBD2 (6 bases). Germline loops: CDR1 DFQATT, CDR2 SNEGSKA (reference sequence). V lost 3 bases, J lost 3 bases, and 15 bases lay in between. The CDR3 runs 14 residues. This chain's CDR3 is CSAREGVGGYEQYF. The CDR3 bases are TGCAGTGCTAGGGAGGGTGTAGGTGGCTACGAGCAGTACTTC.

This clonotype was seen many times. CDR3 nucleotide sequence: TGCGCCAGCTCACAGGGAAGGGGAAGCTCCAATGAGCAGTTCTTC. This codes for CASSQGRGSSNEQFF. The V and J genes are TRBV4-3 and TRBJ2-1; D is possibly TRBD1 (6 bases). The CDR3 runs 15 residues. Trimming pared 8 bases from V and 6 bases from J, leaving 20 bases between. Looked up from germline, CDR1 is LGHNA and CDR2 is YSLEER.

This clonotype has only a few counts. The chain carries TRBV7-9 and TRBJ2-7; D is possibly TRBD2 (5 bases). The germline V gene has CDR1 SEHNR and CDR2 FQNEAQ (reference sequence). The CDR3 sequence is 16 residues long. V was pared by 4 bases and J by 2 bases, with 18 bases between. The CDR3 loop is CASSSRRTGKAYEQYF. CDR3 DNA sequence: TGTGCCAGCAGCTCCCGAAGGACGGGGAAGGCCTACGAGCAGTACTTC.

The chain is built from TRBV6-2 or TRBV6-3 and TRBJ2-1; D possibly corresponds to TRBD1 (6 bases). Germline values: CDR1 MNHEY, CDR2 SVGEGT. CDR3 length equals 15 residues. Trimming took off 2 bases at V and 0 bases at J, with 8 bases between the two ends. The CDR3 sequence: CASSYTRGSYNEQFF. The CDR3 bases are TGTGCCAGCAGTTACACCAGGGGCTCCTACAATGAGCAGTTCTTC.